This TCR beta chain was profiled in a study of vaccination and CD4 T cells after COVID-19. Treatment noted: roughly 10-day PBMC culture with coronavirus spike peptide pools or control peptides (ViraFEST assay). With the Oncomine TCR Beta short-read assay, DNA from cultured CD4+ T cells was sequenced. The authors extracted genomic DNA from cultured CD4+ T cells. TCRdb re-called the PCR reads with MiXCR, one entry per CDR3 protein. This sample carries 15,000 to 20,000 distinct CDR3 sequences, roughly two fifths of them seen once, and the ten largest clones take roughly 13%. This clonotype was observed a handful of times. Its antigen remains unidentified. CDR1 and CDR2 (germline): LNHDA, SQIVND (reference sequence). The CDR3 totals 15 residues. Trimming removed 0 bases at V and 2 bases at J, with 11 bases between.

The chain joins TRBV19 to TRBJ2-7; maybe TRBD1 (6 bases). This receptor was identified in a human donor who had recovered from COVID-19. The sample taken for sequencing was CD4+ T cells from blood, cultured in vitro. CDR3 sequence (DNA): TGTGCCAGTAGTATAGAAACCACAGGGACCTACGAGCAGTACTTC. It specifies CASSIETTGTYEQYF.